This is a list of T cell receptor beta chains from one sample in a study of T cell responses to AZD1222 COVID-19 vaccine. The repertoire was sequenced with immunoSEQ multiplex PCR; TCRdb's copy has only in-frame clones and lacks some. This sample has more than 150,000 clones, with around 93% found just once. The specimen comprised peripheral blood, sampled on day 0 of AZD1222 vaccination. The receptors here all came from an adult in good health. CDR3s include the opening cysteine and the closing phenylalanine or tryptophan.

v_call: TRBV30; cdr3_aa: CAVQGDSPLHF
v_call: TRBV28; cdr3_aa: CASSARTGTGGPETQYF
v_call: TRBV6-2/TRBV6-3; cdr3_aa: CASSRPVFVGGNTIYF
v_call: TRBV27; cdr3_aa: CASSLSRYQPQHF
v_call: TRBV24-1; cdr3_aa: CATSDRTVQETQYF
v_call: TRBV6-1; cdr3_aa: CASSEADRGLWNTEAFF
v_call: TRBV13; cdr3_aa: CASSPAETQYF
v_call: TRBV2; cdr3_aa: CASKVMNTGELFF
v_call: TRBV9; cdr3_aa: CASSVHQGVGGNEQFF
v_call: TRBV6-2/TRBV6-3; cdr3_aa: CASSLLGQGYQPQHF
v_call: TRBV7-3; cdr3_aa: CASSLAGTGGNTIYF
v_call: TRBV6-5; cdr3_aa: CASSKRTANTGELFF
v_call: TRBV4-2; cdr3_aa: CASSQGASGTTGELFF
v_call: TRBV7-9; cdr3_aa: CASSSRGLGSSTYEQYF
v_call: TRBV3-1/TRBV3-2; cdr3_aa: CASSHDPGSSGNTIYF
v_call: TRBV6-5; cdr3_aa: CASSRPGRINTEAFF
v_call: TRBV14; cdr3_aa: CASSTSGSAYEQYF